The clone carrying this TCR beta chain has just one count. This record belongs to a study of technical replicates of blood from several donors. TCRdb's copy holds only in-frame clones and misses some; the assay was immunoSEQ multiplex PCR. Here the sample spans some 80,000 clones, approximately 97% being singletons. Trimming cost V 0 bases and J 2 bases, with 11 bases left between them. The germline CDR1 and CDR2 sequences are SGHDT and YYEEEE. The CDR3 has 15 amino acids. This chain links TRBV5-6 with TRBJ1-2; a weak D match, TRBD1 (5 bases). Sequenced sample: T cells isolated from PBMCs. The receptor comes from a human donor in good health. The CDR3 DNA reads as TGTGCCAGCAGCTTGGGCAGGGTGAGGAACTATGGCTACACCTTC. Encoded protein: CASSLGRVRNYGYTF.